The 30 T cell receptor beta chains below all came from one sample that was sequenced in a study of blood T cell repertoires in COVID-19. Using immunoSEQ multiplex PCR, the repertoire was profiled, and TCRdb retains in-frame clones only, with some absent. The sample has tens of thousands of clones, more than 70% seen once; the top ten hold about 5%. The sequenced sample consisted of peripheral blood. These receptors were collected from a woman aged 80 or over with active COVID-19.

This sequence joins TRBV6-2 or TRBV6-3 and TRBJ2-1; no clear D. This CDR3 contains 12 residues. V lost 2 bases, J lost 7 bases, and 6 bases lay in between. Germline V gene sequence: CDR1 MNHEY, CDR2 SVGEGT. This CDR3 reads CASSYPPNEQFF. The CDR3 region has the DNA TGTGCCAGCAGTTACCCCCCTAATGAGCAGTTCTTC.

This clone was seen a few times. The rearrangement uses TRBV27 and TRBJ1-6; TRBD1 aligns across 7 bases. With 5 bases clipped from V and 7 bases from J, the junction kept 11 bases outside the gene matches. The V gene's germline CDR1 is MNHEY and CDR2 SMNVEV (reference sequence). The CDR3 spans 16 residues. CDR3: CASSPTGALGNSPLHF. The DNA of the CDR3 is TGTGCCAGCAGTCCCACAGGGGCGCTGGGGAATTCACCCCTCCACTTT.

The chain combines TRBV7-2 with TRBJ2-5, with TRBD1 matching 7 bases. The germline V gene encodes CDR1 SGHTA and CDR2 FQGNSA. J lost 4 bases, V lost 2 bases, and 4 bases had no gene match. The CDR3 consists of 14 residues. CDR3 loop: CASSLPTGIETQYF. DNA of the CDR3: TGTGCCAGCAGCTTACCGACAGGGATAGAGACCCAGTACTTC.

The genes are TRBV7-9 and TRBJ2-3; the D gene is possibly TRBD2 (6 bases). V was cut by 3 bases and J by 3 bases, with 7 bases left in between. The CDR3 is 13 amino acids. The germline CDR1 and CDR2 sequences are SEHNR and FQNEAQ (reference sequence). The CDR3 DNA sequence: TGTGCCAGCAGCTTCCGGGAGACAGATACGCAGTATTTT. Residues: CASSFRETDTQYF.

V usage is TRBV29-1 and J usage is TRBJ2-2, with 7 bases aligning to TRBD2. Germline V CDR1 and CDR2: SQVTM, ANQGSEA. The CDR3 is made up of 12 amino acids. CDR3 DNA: TGCGGAGCGGGGCTACGGACCGGGGAGCTGTTTTTT. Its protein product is CGAGLRTGELFF.

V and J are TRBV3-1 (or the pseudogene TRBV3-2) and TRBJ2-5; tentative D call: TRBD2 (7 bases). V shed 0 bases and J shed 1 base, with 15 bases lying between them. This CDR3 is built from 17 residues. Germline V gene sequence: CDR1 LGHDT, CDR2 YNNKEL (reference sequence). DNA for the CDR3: TGTGCCAGCAGCCAAGAGCATAGGGGGAGGGCCCAAGAGACCCAGTACTTC. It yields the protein CASSQEHRGRAQETQYF.

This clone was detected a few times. CDR3 DNA: TGTGCCAGCAGCAGAGGACAGGGAGGCATGACCTACGAGCAGTACTTC. It yields the protein CASSRGQGGMTYEQYF. The chain recombines TRBV7-9 with TRBJ2-7; TRBD1 matches at 8 bases. Per the germline V gene, CDR1 is SEHNR and CDR2 is FQNEAQ (reference sequence). CDR3 length: 16 amino acids. The ends lost 5 bases at V and 2 bases at J; junction bases unmatched: 11. The whole variable domain, remainder taken from reference TRBV7-9 and TRBJ2-7, is DTGVSQNPRHKITKRGQNVTFRCDPISEHNRLYWYRQTLGQGPEFLTYFQNEAQLEKSRLLSDRFSAERPKGSFSTLEIQRTEQGDSAMYLCASSRGQGGMTYEQYFGPGTRLTVT.

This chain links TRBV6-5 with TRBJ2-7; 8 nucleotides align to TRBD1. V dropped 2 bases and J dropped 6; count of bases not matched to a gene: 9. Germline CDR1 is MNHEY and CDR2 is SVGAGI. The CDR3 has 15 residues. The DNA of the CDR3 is TGTGCCAGCAGTTACCAAGGACAGGGAGGCACCGAGCAGTACTTC. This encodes CASSYQGQGGTEQYF.

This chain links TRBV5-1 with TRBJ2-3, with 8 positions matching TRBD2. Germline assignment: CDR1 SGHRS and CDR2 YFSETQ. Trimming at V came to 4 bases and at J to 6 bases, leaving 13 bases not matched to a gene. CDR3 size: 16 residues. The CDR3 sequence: CASSLVPGRAYDTQYF. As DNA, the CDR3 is TGCGCCAGCAGCCTGGTGCCCGGGAGGGCTTATGATACGCAGTATTTT.

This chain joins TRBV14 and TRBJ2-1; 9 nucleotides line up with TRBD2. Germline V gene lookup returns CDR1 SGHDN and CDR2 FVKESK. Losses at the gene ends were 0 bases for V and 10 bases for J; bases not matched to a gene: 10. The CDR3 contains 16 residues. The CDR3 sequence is CASSQDLGLAGSEQFF. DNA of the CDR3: TGTGCCAGCAGCCAAGATCTCGGGCTAGCGGGGTCGGAGCAGTTCTTC.

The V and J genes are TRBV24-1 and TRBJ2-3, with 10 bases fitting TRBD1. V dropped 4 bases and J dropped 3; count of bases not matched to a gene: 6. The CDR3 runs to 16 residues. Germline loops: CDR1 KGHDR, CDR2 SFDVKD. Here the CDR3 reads CATSDVGQGGTDTQYF. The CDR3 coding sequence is TGTGCCACCAGTGACGTCGGACAGGGGGGGACAGATACGCAGTATTTT.

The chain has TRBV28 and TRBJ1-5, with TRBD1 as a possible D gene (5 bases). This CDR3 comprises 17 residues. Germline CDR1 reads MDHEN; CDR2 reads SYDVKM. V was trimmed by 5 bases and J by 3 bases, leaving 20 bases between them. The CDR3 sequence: CASSTNRLGGYNQPQHF. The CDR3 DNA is TGTGCCAGCAGTACAAATCGCTTGGGGGGATACAATCAGCCCCAGCATTTT. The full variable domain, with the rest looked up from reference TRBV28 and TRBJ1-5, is DVKVTQSSRYLVKRTGEKVFLECVQDMDHENMFWYRQDPGLGLRLIYFSYDVKMKEKGDIPEGYSVSREKKERFSLILESASTNQTSMYLCASSTNRLGGYNQPQHFGDGTRLSIL.

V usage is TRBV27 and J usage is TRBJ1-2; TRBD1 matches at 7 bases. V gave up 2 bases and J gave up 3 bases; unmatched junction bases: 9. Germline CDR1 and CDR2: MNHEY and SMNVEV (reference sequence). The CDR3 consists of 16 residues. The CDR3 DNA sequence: TGTGCCAGCAGTTTACACCAAACAGGGGCTCACTATGGCTACACCTTC. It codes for CASSLHQTGAHYGYTF.

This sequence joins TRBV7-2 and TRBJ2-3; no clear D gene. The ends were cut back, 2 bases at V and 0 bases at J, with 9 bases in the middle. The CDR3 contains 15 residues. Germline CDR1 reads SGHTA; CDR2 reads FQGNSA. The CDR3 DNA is TGTGCCAGCAGCTTATGGAGCGTTAGCACAGATACGCAGTATTTT. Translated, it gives CASSLWSVSTDTQYF.

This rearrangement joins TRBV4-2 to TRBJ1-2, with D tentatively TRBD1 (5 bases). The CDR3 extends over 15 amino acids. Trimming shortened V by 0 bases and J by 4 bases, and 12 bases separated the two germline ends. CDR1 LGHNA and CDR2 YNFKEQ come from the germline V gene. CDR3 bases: TGTGCCAGCAGCCAAGATAGGAGACAGAGCTATGGCTACACCTTC. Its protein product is CASSQDRRQSYGYTF.

The CDR3 is CASKGQISGNTIYF. The DNA for the CDR3 is TGTGCCAGTAAGGGACAAATCTCTGGAAACACCATATATTTT. This chain links TRBV19 with TRBJ1-3; D might be TRBD1 (6 bases). This CDR3 is built from 14 residues. Trimming left V 7 bases short and J 0 bases short, with 10 bases between. CDR1 and CDR2 from the germline V gene are LNHDA and SQIVND (reference sequence).

As DNA, the CDR3 is TGTGCCAGCAGCTTAGCGGGACAGGGTTCGGCAAACATTCAGTACTTC. Residues: CASSLAGQGSANIQYF. The gene calls are TRBV7-8 and TRBJ2-4; TRBD1 agrees at 9 bases. With 0 bases clipped from V and 6 bases from J, the junction kept 6 bases outside the gene matches. Germline lookup yields CDR1 SGHVS and CDR2 FQNEAQ. This CDR3 comprises 16 residues.

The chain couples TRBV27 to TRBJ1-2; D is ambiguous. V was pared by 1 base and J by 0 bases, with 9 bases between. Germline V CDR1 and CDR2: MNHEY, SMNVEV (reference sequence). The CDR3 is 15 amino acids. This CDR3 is CASSLYRVPNYGYTF. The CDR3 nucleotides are TGTGCCAGCAGTTTATATCGGGTTCCTAACTATGGCTACACCTTC.

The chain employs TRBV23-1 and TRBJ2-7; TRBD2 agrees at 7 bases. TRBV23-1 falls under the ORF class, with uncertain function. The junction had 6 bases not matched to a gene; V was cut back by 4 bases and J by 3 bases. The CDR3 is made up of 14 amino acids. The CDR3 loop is CASSRAGEHYEQYF. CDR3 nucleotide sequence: TGCGCCAGCAGTCGTGCGGGAGAGCACTACGAGCAGTACTTC.

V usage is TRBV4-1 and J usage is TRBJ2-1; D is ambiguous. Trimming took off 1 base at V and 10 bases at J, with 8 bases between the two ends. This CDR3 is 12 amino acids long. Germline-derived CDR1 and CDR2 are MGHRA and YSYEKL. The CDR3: CASSQGLQEQFF. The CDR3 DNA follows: TGCGCCAGCAGCCAAGGACTTCAGGAGCAGTTCTTC.

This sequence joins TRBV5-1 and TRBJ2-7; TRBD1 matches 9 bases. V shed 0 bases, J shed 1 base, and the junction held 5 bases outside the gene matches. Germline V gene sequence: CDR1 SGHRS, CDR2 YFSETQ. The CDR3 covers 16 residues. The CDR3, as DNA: TGCGCCAGCAGCTTGGGAGGGACAGGGAAATCCTACGAGCAGTACTTC. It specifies CASSLGGTGKSYEQYF.

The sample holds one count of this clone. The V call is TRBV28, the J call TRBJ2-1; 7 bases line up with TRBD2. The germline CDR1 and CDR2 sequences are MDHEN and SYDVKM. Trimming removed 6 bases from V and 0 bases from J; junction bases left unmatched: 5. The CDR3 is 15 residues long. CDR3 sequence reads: CASSESGGSYNEQFF. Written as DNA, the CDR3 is TGTGCCAGCAGCGAGTCGGGAGGCTCCTACAATGAGCAGTTCTTC. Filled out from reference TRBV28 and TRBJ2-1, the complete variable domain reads DVKVTQSSRYLVKRTGEKVFLECVQDMDHENMFWYRQDPGLGLRLIYFSYDVKMKEKGDIPEGYSVSREKKERFSLILESASTNQTSMYLCASSESGGSYNEQFFGPGTRLTVL.

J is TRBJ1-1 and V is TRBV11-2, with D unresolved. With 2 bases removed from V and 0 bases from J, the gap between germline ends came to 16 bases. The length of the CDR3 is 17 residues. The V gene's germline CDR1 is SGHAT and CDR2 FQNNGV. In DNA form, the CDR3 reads TGTGCCAGCAGCTTAATTTTCGTGAGGAGTATGAACACTGAAGCTTTCTTT. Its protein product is CASSLIFVRSMNTEAFF.

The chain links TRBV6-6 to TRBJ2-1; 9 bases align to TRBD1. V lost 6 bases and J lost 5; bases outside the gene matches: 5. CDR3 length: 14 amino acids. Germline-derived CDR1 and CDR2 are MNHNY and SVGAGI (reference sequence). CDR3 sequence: CASRGDRAHNEQFF. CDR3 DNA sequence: TGTGCCAGCAGGGGGGACAGGGCGCACAATGAGCAGTTCTTC.

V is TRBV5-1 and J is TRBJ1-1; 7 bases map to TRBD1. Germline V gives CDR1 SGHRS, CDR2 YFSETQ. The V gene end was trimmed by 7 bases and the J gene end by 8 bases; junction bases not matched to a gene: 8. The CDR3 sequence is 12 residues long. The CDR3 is CASVGDSLEAFF. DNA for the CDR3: TGCGCCAGCGTGGGGGACAGTTTAGAAGCTTTCTTT.

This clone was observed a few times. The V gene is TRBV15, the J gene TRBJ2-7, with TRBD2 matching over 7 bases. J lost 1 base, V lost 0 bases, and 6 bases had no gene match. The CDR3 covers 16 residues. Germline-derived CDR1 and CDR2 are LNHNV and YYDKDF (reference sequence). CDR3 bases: TGTGCCACCAGCAGAGAGGCGGGAGTTCCGTCCTACGAGCAGTACTTC. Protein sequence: CATSREAGVPSYEQYF.

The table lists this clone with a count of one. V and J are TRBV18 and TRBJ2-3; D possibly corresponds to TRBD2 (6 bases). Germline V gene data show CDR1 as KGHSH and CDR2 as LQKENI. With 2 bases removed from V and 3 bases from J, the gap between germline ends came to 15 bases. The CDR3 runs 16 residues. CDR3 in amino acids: CASSPRQGSGTDTQYF. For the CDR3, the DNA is TGTGCCAGCTCACCAAGGCAGGGCAGCGGGACAGATACGCAGTATTTT. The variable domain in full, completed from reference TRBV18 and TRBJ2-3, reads NAGVMQNPRHLVRRRGQEARLRCSPMKGHSHVYWYRQLPEEGLKFMVYLQKENIIDESGMPKERFSAEFPKEGPSILRIQQVVRGDSAAYFCASSPRQGSGTDTQYFGPGTRLTVL.

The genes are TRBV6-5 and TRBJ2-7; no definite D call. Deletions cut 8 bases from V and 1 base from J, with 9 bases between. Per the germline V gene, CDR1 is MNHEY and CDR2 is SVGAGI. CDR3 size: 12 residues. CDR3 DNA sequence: TGTGCCAGCCCTGGGCAATCCTACGAGCAGTACTTC. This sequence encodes CASPGQSYEQYF.

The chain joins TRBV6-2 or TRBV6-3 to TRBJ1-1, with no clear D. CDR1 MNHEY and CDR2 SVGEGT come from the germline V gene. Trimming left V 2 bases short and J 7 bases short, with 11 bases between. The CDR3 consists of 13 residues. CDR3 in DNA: TGTGCCAGCAGTTACCCCACTAGGGATGAAGCTTTCTTT. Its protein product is CASSYPTRDEAFF.

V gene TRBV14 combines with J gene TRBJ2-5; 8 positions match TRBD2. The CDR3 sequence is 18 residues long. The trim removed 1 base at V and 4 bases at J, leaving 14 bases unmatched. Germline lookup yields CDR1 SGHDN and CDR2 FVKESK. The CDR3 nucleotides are TGTGCCAGCAGCCAAGGAATAGCGGGATGGGGTTCGGGAGAGACCCAGTACTTC. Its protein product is CASSQGIAGWGSGETQYF. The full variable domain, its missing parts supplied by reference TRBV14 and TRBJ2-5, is EAGVTQFPSHSVIEKGQTVTLRCDPISGHDNLYWYRRVMGKEIKFLLHFVKESKQDESGMPNNRFLAERTGGTYSTLKVQPAELEDSGVYFCASSQGIAGWGSGETQYFGPGTRLLVL.